One and the same sample provided the 27 T cell receptor beta chains below, sequenced in a study of blood T cell repertoires in COVID-19. Sequencing used immunoSEQ multiplex PCR; TCRdb keeps in-frame clones, though not all of them. The repertoire has 250,000 to 350,000 clones, about nine tenths of them found once; the top ten carry about 2.2%. Sequencing was performed on peripheral blood. Source of these receptors: a woman between 45 and 65 years old who had recovered from COVID-19.

This clone was counted between two and nine times. The rearrangement links TRBV5-1 to TRBJ2-5, with a tentative D call TRBD2 (5 bases). CDR3 length equals 14 residues. The V end was cut by 1 base, the J end by 4 bases, with 11 bases between. The germline CDR1 and CDR2 sequences are SGHRS and YFSETQ. DNA for the CDR3: TGCGCCAGCAGCTTGACCCGGACTGGAGAGACCCAGTACTTC. It is translated as CASSLTRTGETQYF.

The rearrangement joins TRBV9 to TRBJ1-1; D unclear. CDR1 is SGDLS, CDR2 YYNGEE, per germline. V lost 3 bases and J 1 base, leaving 16 bases between the germline ends. The length of the CDR3 is 16 residues. Written as DNA, the CDR3 is TGTGCCAGCAGCGAGCCCCTCAACTCCCCGAACACTGAAGCTTTCTTT. Its translation: CASSEPLNSPNTEAFF. Variable domain in full (rest from reference TRBV9 and TRBJ1-1): DSGVTQTPKHLITATGQRVTLRCSPRSGDLSVYWYQQSLDQGLQFLIQYYNGEERAKGNILERFSAQQFPDLHSELNLSSLELGDSALYFCASSEPLNSPNTEAFFGQGTRLTVV.

The V gene is TRBV5-1, the J gene TRBJ2-1; TRBD2 agrees at 9 bases. Germline CDR1 and CDR2: SGHRS and YFSETQ. Trimming took 4 bases from V and 7 from J; bases not matched to a gene: 9. This CDR3 spans 15 amino acids. CDR3 in amino acids: CASSPSGKVGNEQFF. CDR3 DNA: TGCGCCAGCAGCCCTAGCGGGAAGGTCGGTAATGAGCAGTTCTTC.

The V and J genes are TRBV6-2 or TRBV6-3 and TRBJ1-1; D unclear. The CDR3 covers 14 residues. Germline V gene lookup returns CDR1 MNHEY and CDR2 SVGEGT. V shed 4 bases and J shed 0 bases, with 9 bases lying between them. The CDR3 DNA reads TGTGCCAGCAGTTTCCCGAACTTGAACACTGAAGCTTTCTTT. It yields the protein CASSFPNLNTEAFF.

The chain uses TRBV28 and TRBJ2-4; 8 nucleotides match TRBD1. The CDR3 spans 15 residues. Germline-derived CDR1 and CDR2 are MDHEN and SYDVKM. With V trimmed by 5 bases and J by 2 bases, 5 bases remained unmatched. CDR3 in amino acids: CASSPGGLTKNIQYF. The CDR3 DNA is TGTGCCAGCAGTCCAGGGGGCTTGACCAAAAACATTCAGTACTTC. Combining the CDR3 with reference TRBV28 and TRBJ2-4 gives the whole variable domain DVKVTQSSRYLVKRTGEKVFLECVQDMDHENMFWYRQDPGLGLRLIYFSYDVKMKEKGDIPEGYSVSREKKERFSLILESASTNQTSMYLCASSPGGLTKNIQYFGAGTRLSVL.

The genes are TRBV4-2 and TRBJ1-1; 10 bases fit TRBD1. Trimming removed 0 bases from V and 4 bases from J; junction bases left unmatched: 2. Per the germline V gene, CDR1 is LGHNA and CDR2 is YNFKEQ. This CDR3 has 15 amino acids. CDR3: CASSQEGQGGTEAFF. CDR3 nucleotides: TGTGCCAGCAGCCAAGAAGGACAGGGGGGCACTGAAGCTTTCTTT.

The chain employs TRBV4-3 and TRBJ2-3, with D unresolved. The germline gives CDR1 LGHNA, CDR2 YSLEER. This CDR3 has 13 amino acids. Between the trimmed V and J ends, which lost 6 bases and 4 bases, there was a span of 11 bases. The CDR3 nucleotides are TGCGCCAGCAGTCCCAACCTAGCAGATACGCAGTATTTT. It translates to CASSPNLADTQYF.

This clone showed up just a few times. This sample also contains other DNA sequences that code for the same CDR3. V and J are TRBV18 and TRBJ1-1, with D possibly being TRBD1 (6 bases). V was cut by 6 bases and J by 2 bases, with 10 bases left in between. Per germline, CDR1 KGHSH and CDR2 LQKENI. This CDR3 contains 13 residues. The CDR3 spells CASSGQSNTEAFF. DNA of the CDR3: TGTGCCAGCTCCGGACAGAGTAACACTGAAGCTTTCTTT. Combining the CDR3 with reference TRBV18 and TRBJ1-1 gives the whole variable domain NAGVMQNPRHLVRRRGQEARLRCSPMKGHSHVYWYRQLPEEGLKFMVYLQKENIIDESGMPKERFSAEFPKEGPSILRIQQVVRGDSAAYFCASSGQSNTEAFFGQGTRLTVV.

The genes are TRBV5-1 and TRBJ1-4; no clear D gene. The germline V gene has CDR1 SGHRS and CDR2 YFSETQ. This CDR3 has 15 residues. As DNA, the CDR3 is TGCGACAAAATCGGCCGGGGATCAACTAATGAAAAACTGTTTTTT. Encoded protein: CDKIGRGSTNEKLFF.

The chain couples TRBV6-2 or TRBV6-3 to TRBJ1-1; D unclear. Between the trimmed V and J ends, which lost 6 bases and 11 bases, there was a span of 28 bases. The CDR3 covers 16 residues. Germline loops: CDR1 MNHEY, CDR2 SVGEGT. The CDR3 loop is CASSFSLSSGQPAAFF. CDR3 DNA sequence: TGTGCCAGCAGCTTCTCCCTTAGCAGCGGCCAGCCGGCGGCTTTCTTT.

The V gene is TRBV7-8, the J gene TRBJ2-1; 12 bases are a match to TRBD2. Trimming took 10 bases from V and 0 from J; bases not matched to a gene: 13. CDR1 is SGHVS and CDR2 is FQNEAQ in the germline V gene. The CDR3 has 18 amino acids. CDR3 region: CATKAGTSGPISYNEQFF. CDR3 nucleotides: TGTGCCACTAAAGCCGGGACTAGCGGGCCAATCTCCTACAATGAGCAGTTCTTC. The complete variable domain, with remaining parts taken from reference TRBV7-8 and TRBJ2-1, reads GAGVSQSPRYKVAKRGQDVALRCDPISGHVSLFWYQQALGQGPEFLTYFQNEAQLDKSGLPSDRFFAERPEGSVSTLKIQRTQQEDSAVYLCATKAGTSGPISYNEQFFGPGTRLTVL.

With respect to this clone: Additional DNA sequences in this sample encode the identical CDR3. J is TRBJ2-7 and V is TRBV18, with 8 bases aligning to TRBD1. The CDR3 spans 14 residues. Trimming removed 4 bases from V and 0 bases from J; junction bases left unmatched: 2. Per germline, CDR1 KGHSH and CDR2 LQKENI. CDR3 region: CASSLDRGSYEQYF. The CDR3 DNA follows: TGTGCCAGCTCACTAGACAGGGGCTCCTACGAGCAGTACTTC.

The rearrangement joins TRBV4-3 to TRBJ2-1; tentative D call: TRBD2 (6 bases). Germline V gives CDR1 LGHNA, CDR2 YSLEER. The CDR3 is made up of 16 amino acids. The germline V and J ends were trimmed by 1 base and 4 bases, with 14 bases remaining between them. CDR3 bases: TGCGCCAGCAGCCAAGCGGGGCAGGGACTTTACAATGAGCAGTTCTTC. Translation: CASSQAGQGLYNEQFF.

This sequence joins TRBV27 and TRBJ1-1; D gene uncertain. There are 14 residues in the CDR3. Between the trimmed V and J ends, which lost 0 bases and 6 bases, there was a span of 11 bases. The germline CDR1 and CDR2 sequences are MNHEY and SMNVEV (reference sequence). In DNA, the CDR3 is TGTGCCAGCAGTTTATCGAGTGGGGAGGCTGAAGCTTTCTTT. Translation: CASSLSSGEAEAFF.

The chain couples TRBV6-6 to TRBJ2-3; TRBD2 might be the D (6 bases). The V gene lost 2 bases and the J gene lost 3 bases, with 15 bases spanning the gap. The CDR3 runs 16 residues. Germline assignment: CDR1 MNHNY and CDR2 SVGAGI (reference sequence). The CDR3 is CASSYPVTSGTDTQYF. DNA of the CDR3: TGTGCCAGCAGTTACCCCGTGACTAGTGGGACAGATACGCAGTATTTT.

The chain links TRBV9 to TRBJ2-7; 10 nucleotides agree with TRBD2. This CDR3 spans 16 amino acids. Germline CDR1 and CDR2: SGDLS and YYNGEE. J was trimmed by 1 base and V by 0 bases; bases with no gene match: 4. As DNA, the CDR3 is TGTGCCAGCAGCGTAGGGCAACTAGCGGGATCCTACGAGCAGTACTTC. Its translation is CASSVGQLAGSYEQYF.

The chain employs TRBV27 and TRBJ1-2, with TRBD1 matching 9 bases. CDR3 length: 15 amino acids. CDR1 MNHEY and CDR2 SMNVEV come from the germline V gene (reference sequence). The V segment lost 5 bases and the J segment 2 bases; nucleotides outside the gene matches: 6. CDR3 protein: CASSPLGQGNYGYTF. The DNA for the CDR3 is TGTGCCAGCAGTCCATTGGGACAGGGAAACTATGGCTACACCTTC.

The chain links TRBV6-5 to TRBJ1-3; TRBD1 matches 7 bases. Germline loops: CDR1 MNHEY, CDR2 SVGAGI. The CDR3 is 16 residues long. J gave up 2 bases and V 4 bases, and 8 bases lay outside the gene matches. The CDR3 coding sequence is TGTGCCAGCAGTTTAGGGACAGTCGGGGCTGGAAACACCATATATTTT. Its protein product is CASSLGTVGAGNTIYF.

The V gene is TRBV19, the J gene TRBJ2-7; D is possibly TRBD2 (5 bases). Germline loops: CDR1 LNHDA, CDR2 SQIVND (reference sequence). The CDR3 is 14 residues long. Deletions cut 2 bases from V and 4 bases from J, with 12 bases between. This chain's CDR3 is CASSISTPGYEQYF. The CDR3 nucleotides read TGTGCCAGTAGTATATCCACTCCGGGGTACGAGCAGTACTTC. Combining the CDR3 with reference TRBV19 and TRBJ2-7 gives the whole variable domain DGGITQSPKYLFRKEGQNVTLSCEQNLNHDAMYWYRQDPGQGLRLIYYSQIVNDFQKGDIAEGYSVSREKKESFPLTVTSAQKNPTAFYLCASSISTPGYEQYFGPGTRLTVT.

The genes are TRBV7-9 and TRBJ2-3; TRBD2 matches 8 bases. Germline CDR1 is SEHNR and CDR2 is FQNEAQ (reference sequence). This CDR3 is 16 amino acids long. Losses at the gene ends were 5 bases for V and 2 bases for J; bases not matched to a gene: 9. The CDR3: CASSPVTGGPTDTQYF. CDR3 nucleotides: TGTGCCAGCAGCCCCGTTACGGGAGGGCCCACAGATACGCAGTATTTT.

V is TRBV7-2 and J is TRBJ2-7; D remains ambiguous. The CDR3 has 13 amino acids. The V end was cut by 5 bases, the J end by 4 bases, with 12 bases between. Per germline, CDR1 SGHTA and CDR2 FQGNSA. Written as DNA, the CDR3 is TGTGCCAGCAGCCCCTTCCCGAGGTACGAGCAGTACTTC. Translation: CASSPFPRYEQYF.

This clone was recorded a few times. The chain joins TRBV4-1 to TRBJ2-1; 9 bases map to TRBD2. The V segment lost 3 bases and the J segment 7 bases; nucleotides outside the gene matches: 13. CDR1 and CDR2 from the germline V gene are MGHRA and YSYEKL. The CDR3 consists of 17 residues. The CDR3 reads CASSHPPRAGGGNEQFF. The CDR3 bases are TGCGCCAGCAGCCATCCCCCCAGAGCGGGAGGTGGGAATGAGCAGTTCTTC.

Remarks on this clone: The same CDR3 arises from other DNA sequences in this sample as well. The chain joins TRBV10-3 to TRBJ1-2; tentatively, D is TRBD1 (5 bases). V was clipped by 0 bases and J by 3 bases, with 8 bases between them. The CDR3 sequence is 14 residues long. Per the germline V gene, CDR1 is ENHRY and CDR2 is SYGVKD. CDR3 amino acids: CAISESTGDYGYTF. The CDR3 bases are TGTGCCATCAGTGAGTCGACGGGGGACTATGGCTACACCTTC.

V is TRBV24-1 and J is TRBJ2-7; 9 bases are shared with TRBD1. Germline V gene sequence: CDR1 KGHDR, CDR2 SFDVKD. The CDR3 runs to 16 residues. V trimming: 2 bases; J trimming: 5 bases; junction bases outside the gene matches: 9. The CDR3 here is CATSDSARTGVDEQYF. The CDR3, as DNA: TGTGCCACCAGTGATTCAGCCCGGACAGGGGTTGACGAGCAGTACTTC.

This sequence joins TRBV11-2 and TRBJ1-3; D unclear. Germline V lookup: CDR1 SGHAT, CDR2 FQNNGV. The ends were cut back, 3 bases at V and 3 bases at J, with 6 bases in the middle. The CDR3 is 13 residues long. CDR3 nucleotide sequence: TGTGCCAGCAGCTTTACGGGTGGAAACACCATATATTTT. Its translation is CASSFTGGNTIYF.

The chain carries TRBV5-6 and TRBJ2-7; unclear D gene. V lost 4 bases and J 7 bases, leaving 12 bases between the germline ends. Germline V gene lookup returns CDR1 SGHDT and CDR2 YYEEEE. The CDR3 is 12 residues long. In nucleotides, the CDR3 is TGTGCCAGCAGCGCCCAGGTTCGGGAGCAGTACTTC. Its translation: CASSAQVREQYF.

This chain connects TRBV5-1 to TRBJ2-7; weak D call: TRBD1 (6 bases). CDR1 and CDR2 (germline): SGHRS, YFSETQ. This CDR3 has 14 amino acids. The V end lost 2 bases, the J end lost 4 bases, and 13 bases lay between the germline ends. CDR3 coding DNA: TGCGCCAGCAGCTTTGACAGGCCGCCTTACGAGCAGTACTTC. Translating it yields CASSFDRPPYEQYF.